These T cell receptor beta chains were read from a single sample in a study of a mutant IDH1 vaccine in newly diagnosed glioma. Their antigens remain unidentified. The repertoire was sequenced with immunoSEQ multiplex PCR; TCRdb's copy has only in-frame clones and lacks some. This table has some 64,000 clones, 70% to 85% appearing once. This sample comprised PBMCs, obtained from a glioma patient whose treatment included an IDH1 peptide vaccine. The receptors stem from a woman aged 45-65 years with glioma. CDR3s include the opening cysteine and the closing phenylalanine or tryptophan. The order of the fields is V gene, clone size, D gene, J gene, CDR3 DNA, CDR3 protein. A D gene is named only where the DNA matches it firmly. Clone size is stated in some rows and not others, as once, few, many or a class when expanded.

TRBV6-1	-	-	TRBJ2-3	TGTGCCAGCAGACGAGCTAATGGGGGCACAGATACGCAGTATTTT	CASRRANGGTDTQYF
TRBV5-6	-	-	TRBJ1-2	TGTGCCAGCAGCTTGGACGTCGGCCAGGGGTCTGGCTACACCTTC	CASSLDVGQGSGYTF
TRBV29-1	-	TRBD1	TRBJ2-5	TGCAGCGTTGATTCAGGGGGAGAGACCCAGTACTTC	CSVDSGGETQYF
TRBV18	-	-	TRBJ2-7	TGTGCCAGCTCACCTCAGGGCGGCCACGAGCAGTACTTC	CASSPQGGHEQYF
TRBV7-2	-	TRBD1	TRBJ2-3	TGTGCCAGCAGCTACGGACAGGGGATGTGGGATACGCAGTATTTT	CASSYGQGMWDTQYF
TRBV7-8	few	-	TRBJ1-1	TGTGCCAGCAGCTTAGAACCAGGGGCTGGTGAAGCTTTCTTT	CASSLEPGAGEAFF
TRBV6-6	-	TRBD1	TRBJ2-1	TGTGCCAGCACGGGGGGACAGGGTTGGAACAATGAGCAGTTCTTC	CASTGGQGWNNEQFF
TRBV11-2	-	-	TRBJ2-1	TGTGCCAGCAGCTCTCAGGGCCATGAGCAGTTCTTC	CASSSQGHEQFF
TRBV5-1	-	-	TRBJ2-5	TGCGCCAGCAGTTTGGCCCAAGAGACCCAGTACTTC	CASSLAQETQYF
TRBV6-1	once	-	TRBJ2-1	TGTGCCAGCAGGACAGGAGACGGCTACAATGAGCAGTTCTTC	CASRTGDGYNEQFF
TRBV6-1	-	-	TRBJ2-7	TGTGCCAGCAGGAAGGAGGGTAACTCCTACGAGCAGTACTTC	CASRKEGNSYEQYF
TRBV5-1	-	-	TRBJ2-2	TGCGCCAGCAGCTCTGGACCAGGCACCGGGGAGCTGTTTTTT	CASSSGPGTGELFF